This TCR beta chain was obtained from a study of blood T cell repertoires in COVID-19. Overall study context: Sites in the United States, Italy and Spain provided acute and convalescent COVID-19 samples. T cells, B-cell-depleted T cells, or PBMCs provided the cDNA or gDNA that served as material.

Original processing methods: Estimation of nucleated cell counts relied on the amplification of reference gene primers. TCRdb keeps only in-frame clones here, not all; method: immunoSEQ multiplex PCR. That table is the source of V, J and clone size, and D and trimming were worked out from the DNA. The data show some 96,000 clones, with around nine tenths seen just once and 10% held by the top ten. The sample taken for sequencing was peripheral blood. The sequence derives from a man aged 45-60 years with acute or convalescent COVID-19.

CDR3 sequence (DNA): TGTGCCACCAGCGAAGGCGGGAGGGCCGGTGAGCAGTTCTTC. Translated: CATSEGGRAGEQFF. The V and J genes are TRBV15 and TRBJ2-1, with TRBD2 identical over 9 bases. In germline, CDR1 is LNHNV, CDR2 YYDKDF (reference sequence). The CDR3 extends over 14 amino acids. J lost 9 bases, V lost 5 bases, and 8 bases had no gene match.